The 11 T cell receptor beta chains presented below share a single source sample, sequenced in a study of control samples from healthy donors and cancer patients. The method was immunoSEQ multiplex PCR; TCRdb's version includes in-frame clones alone and lacks a portion of them. The sample yields more than 60,000 clones, about nine tenths seen once. Sequencing was done on a sample of PBMCs. Every receptor here comes from a woman in her fifties or sixties with colorectal cancer.

The chain employs TRBV5-1 and TRBJ2-1; D is perhaps TRBD1 or TRBD2 (5 bases each). The CDR3 contains 15 residues. The V end was cut by 1 base, the J end by 0 bases, with 8 bases between. Germline-derived CDR1 and CDR2 are SGHRS and YFSETQ. The CDR3: CASSLNGGSYNEQFF. The CDR3 DNA follows: TGCGCCAGCAGCTTGAATGGGGGCTCCTACAATGAGCAGTTCTTC.

The chain couples TRBV27 to TRBJ1-1; D is possibly TRBD1 (5 bases). CDR1 and CDR2 (germline): MNHEY, SMNVEV (reference sequence). The CDR3 runs to 14 residues. Deletions cut 7 bases from V and 2 bases from J, with 14 bases between. The CDR3 DNA reads TGTGCCAGCATGAGGGGCCAGGGCAACACTGAAGCTTTCTTT. Translating gives CASMRGQGNTEAFF.

This clone appeared once. The chain uses TRBV28 and TRBJ1-1; unclear D gene. This CDR3 contains 12 residues. Germline loops: CDR1 MDHEN, CDR2 SYDVKM. Trimming left V 8 bases short and J 11 bases short, with 18 bases between. In DNA, the CDR3 is TGTGCCAGCGGTACACAGAATAGAAGGGCTTTCTTT. Translating it yields CASGTQNRRAFF.

The V and J genes are TRBV19 and TRBJ2-7, with 9 nucleotides matching TRBD1. Germline loops: CDR1 LNHDA, CDR2 SQIVND (reference sequence). The CDR3 is 15 residues long. J lost 3 bases, V lost 4 bases, and 7 bases had no gene match. The CDR3 DNA reads TGTGCCAGTAGTAAGACAGGGGGGTCCGTCTACGAGCAGTACGTC. It translates to CASSKTGGSVYEQYV.

Points on this clone: Other DNA sequences from this sample encode an identical CDR3 as well. The chain uses TRBV2 and TRBJ1-2, with D uncertain. The V gene's germline CDR1 is SNHLY and CDR2 FYNNEI. The CDR3 is 12 amino acids. The V end lost 3 bases, the J end lost 4 bases, and 6 bases lay between the germline ends. This CDR3 reads CASSEDLYGYTF. The CDR3 DNA is TGTGCCAGCAGTGAGGACCTCTATGGCTACACCTTC.

In its sample, this clone was seen a few times. The chain combines TRBV7-2 with TRBJ1-5; no reliable D call. The CDR3 has 18 amino acids. Trimming shortened V by 1 base and J by 6 bases, and 22 bases separated the two germline ends. Germline CDR1 SGHTA, CDR2 FQGNSA. The CDR3 loop is CASSLVGQTRSYGQPQHF. The CDR3, as DNA: TGTGCCAGCAGCTTAGTGGGTCAAACTCGGTCCTATGGTCAGCCCCAGCATTTT. Looking up the rest from reference TRBV7-2 and TRBJ1-5 gives the full variable domain: GAGVSQSPSNKVTEKGKDVELRCDPISGHTALYWYRQSLGQGLEFLIYFQGNSAPDKSGLPSDRFSAERTGGSVSTLTIQRTQQEDSAVYLCASSLVGQTRSYGQPQHFGDGTRLSIL.

The CDR3 nucleotides are TGTGCCAGTAGTATGCCCGGGACAGGGGACAATCAGCCCCAGCATTTT. Translation: CASSMPGTGDNQPQHF. The gene calls are TRBV19 and TRBJ1-5; 10 bases line up with TRBD1. V lost 3 bases to trimming and J lost 3 bases; unmatched junction nucleotides: 5. The CDR3 runs 16 residues. Germline CDR1 reads LNHDA; CDR2 reads SQIVND (reference sequence).

The chain joins TRBV4-3 to TRBJ1-1; D perhaps matches TRBD1 (5 bases). The germline V gene encodes CDR1 LGHNA and CDR2 YSLEER. This CDR3 comprises 13 residues. The V end lost 3 bases, the J end lost 5 bases, and 10 bases lay between the germline ends. This CDR3 reads CASSQRRETEAFF. The CDR3 coding sequence is TGCGCCAGCAGCCAGCGCAGGGAAACTGAAGCTTTCTTT.

The V gene is TRBV4-3, the J gene TRBJ1-3, with 8 bases that match TRBD1. The V gene's germline CDR1 is LGHNA and CDR2 YSLEER. There are 14 residues in the CDR3. V was clipped by 3 bases and J by 7 bases; unmatched bases: 5. The CDR3 loop reads CASSQADRANTIYF. Written as DNA, the CDR3 is TGCGCCAGCAGCCAGGCGGACAGGGCCAACACCATATATTTT.

As DNA, the CDR3 is TGTGCCTGGAGTGGACAGGGGAAACAGCCCCAGCATTTT. It specifies CAWSGQGKQPQHF. The chain is built from TRBV30 and TRBJ1-5; 8 bases are shared with TRBD1. The junction had 3 bases not matched to a gene; V was cut back by 1 base and J by 7 bases. Germline loops: CDR1 GTSNPN, CDR2 SVGIG (reference sequence). There are 13 residues in the CDR3.

The chain employs TRBV5-5 and TRBJ1-1, with unresolved D. Trimming removed 4 bases at V and 0 bases at J, with 16 bases between. Germline CDR1 SGHKS, CDR2 YYEKEE (reference sequence). There are 16 residues in the CDR3. CDR3 loop: CASSPDQAGVNTEAFF. The CDR3, as DNA: TGTGCCAGCAGCCCGGATCAGGCAGGAGTGAACACTGAAGCTTTCTTT.